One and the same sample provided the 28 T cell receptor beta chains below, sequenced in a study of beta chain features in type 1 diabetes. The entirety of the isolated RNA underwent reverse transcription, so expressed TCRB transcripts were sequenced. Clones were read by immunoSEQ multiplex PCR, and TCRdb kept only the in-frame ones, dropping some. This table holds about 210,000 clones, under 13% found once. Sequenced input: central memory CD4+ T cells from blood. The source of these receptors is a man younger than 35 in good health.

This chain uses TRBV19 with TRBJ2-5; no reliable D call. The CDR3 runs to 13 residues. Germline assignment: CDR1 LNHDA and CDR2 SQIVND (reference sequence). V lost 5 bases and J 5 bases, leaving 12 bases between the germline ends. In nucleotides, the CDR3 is TGTGCCAGTAGTGGGGTGGGTCAGGAGACCCAGTACTTC. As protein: CASSGVGQETQYF.

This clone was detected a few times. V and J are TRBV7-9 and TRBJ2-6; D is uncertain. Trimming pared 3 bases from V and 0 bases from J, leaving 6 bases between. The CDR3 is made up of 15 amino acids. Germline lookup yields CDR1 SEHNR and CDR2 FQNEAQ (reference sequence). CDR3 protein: CASSFPRSGANVLTF. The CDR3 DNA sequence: TGTGCCAGCAGCTTTCCGCGCTCTGGGGCCAACGTCCTGACTTTC. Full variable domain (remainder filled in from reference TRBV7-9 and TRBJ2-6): DTGVSQNPRHKITKRGQNVTFRCDPISEHNRLYWYRQTLGQGPEFLTYFQNEAQLEKSRLLSDRFSAERPKGSFSTLEIQRTEQGDSAMYLCASSFPRSGANVLTFGAGSRLTVL.

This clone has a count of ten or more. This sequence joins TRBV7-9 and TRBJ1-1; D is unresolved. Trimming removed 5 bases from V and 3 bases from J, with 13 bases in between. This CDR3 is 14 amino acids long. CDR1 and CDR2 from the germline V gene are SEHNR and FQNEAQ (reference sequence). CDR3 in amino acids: CASSPLTGYTEAFF. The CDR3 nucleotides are TGTGCCAGCAGCCCCCTGACTGGGTACACTGAAGCTTTCTTT.

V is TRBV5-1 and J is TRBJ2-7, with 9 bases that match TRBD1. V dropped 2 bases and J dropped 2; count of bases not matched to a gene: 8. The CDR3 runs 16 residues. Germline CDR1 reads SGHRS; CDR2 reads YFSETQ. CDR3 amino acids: CASSLTGGTNPYEQYF. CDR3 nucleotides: TGCGCCAGCAGCTTAACAGGGGGCACGAACCCCTACGAGCAGTACTTC.

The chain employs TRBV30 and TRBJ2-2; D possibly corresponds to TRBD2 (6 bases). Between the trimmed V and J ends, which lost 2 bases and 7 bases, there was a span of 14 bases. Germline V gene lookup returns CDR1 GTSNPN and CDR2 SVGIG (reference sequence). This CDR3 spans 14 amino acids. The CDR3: CAWSLPGGSGELFF. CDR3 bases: TGTGCCTGGAGTCTCCCCGGAGGGAGCGGGGAGCTGTTTTTT.

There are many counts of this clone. CDR3 sequence: CASSIEGYTNTGELFF. The CDR3, as DNA: TGTGCCAGCAGCATCGAAGGCTACACAAACACCGGGGAGCTGTTTTTT. The chain has TRBV4-2 and TRBJ2-2; D ambiguous. The CDR3 spans 16 residues. Trimming stripped 5 bases from V and 2 bases from J, with 15 bases between. Germline V gives CDR1 LGHNA, CDR2 YNFKEQ.

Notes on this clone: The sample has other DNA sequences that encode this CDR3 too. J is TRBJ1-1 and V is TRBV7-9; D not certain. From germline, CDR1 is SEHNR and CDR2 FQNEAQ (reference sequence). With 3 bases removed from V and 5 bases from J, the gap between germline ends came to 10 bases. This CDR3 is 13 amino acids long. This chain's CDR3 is CASSFNRETEAFF. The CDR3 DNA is TGTGCCAGCAGCTTCAATCGGGAGACTGAAGCTTTCTTT.

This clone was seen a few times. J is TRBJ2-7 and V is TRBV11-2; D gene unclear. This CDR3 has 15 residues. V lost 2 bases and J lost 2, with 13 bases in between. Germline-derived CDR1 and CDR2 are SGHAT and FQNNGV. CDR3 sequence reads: CASSLLRSHAYEQYF. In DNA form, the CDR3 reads TGTGCCAGCAGCTTACTTCGCAGCCATGCCTACGAGCAGTACTTC.

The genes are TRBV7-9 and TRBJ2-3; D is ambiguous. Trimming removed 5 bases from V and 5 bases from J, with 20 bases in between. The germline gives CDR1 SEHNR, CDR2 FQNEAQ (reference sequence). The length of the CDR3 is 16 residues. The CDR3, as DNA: TGTGCCAGCAGCCACGCGTTACGGGCCTTAGGAGATACGCAGTATTTT. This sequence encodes CASSHALRALGDTQYF.

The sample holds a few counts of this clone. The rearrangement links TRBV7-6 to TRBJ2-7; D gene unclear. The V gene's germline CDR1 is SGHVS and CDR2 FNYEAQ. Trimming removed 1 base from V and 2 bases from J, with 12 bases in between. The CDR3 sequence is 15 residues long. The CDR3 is CASSLDPADPYEQYF. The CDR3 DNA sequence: TGTGCCAGCAGCTTAGACCCAGCTGATCCCTACGAGCAGTACTTC.

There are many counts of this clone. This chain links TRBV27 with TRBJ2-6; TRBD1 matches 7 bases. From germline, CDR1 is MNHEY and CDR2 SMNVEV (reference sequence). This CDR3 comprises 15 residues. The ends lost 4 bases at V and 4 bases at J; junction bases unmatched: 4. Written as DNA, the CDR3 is TGTGCCAGCAGTTATACAGGGGCCGGGGCCAACGTCCTGACTTTC. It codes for CASSYTGAGANVLTF.

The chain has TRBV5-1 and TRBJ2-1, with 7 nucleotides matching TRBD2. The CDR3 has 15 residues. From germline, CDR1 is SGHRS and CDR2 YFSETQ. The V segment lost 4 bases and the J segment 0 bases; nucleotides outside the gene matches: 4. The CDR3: CASSPGTISYNEQFF. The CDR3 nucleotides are TGCGCCAGCAGCCCCGGGACTATCTCCTACAATGAGCAGTTCTTC.

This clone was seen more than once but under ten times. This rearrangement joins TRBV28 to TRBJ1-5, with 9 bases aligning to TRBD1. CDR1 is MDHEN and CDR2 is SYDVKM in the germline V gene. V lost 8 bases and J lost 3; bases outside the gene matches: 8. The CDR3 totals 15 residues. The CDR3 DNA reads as TGTGCCAGCTCGTCGGGACAGGGAGTCAATCAGCCCCAGCATTTT. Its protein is CASSSGQGVNQPQHF.

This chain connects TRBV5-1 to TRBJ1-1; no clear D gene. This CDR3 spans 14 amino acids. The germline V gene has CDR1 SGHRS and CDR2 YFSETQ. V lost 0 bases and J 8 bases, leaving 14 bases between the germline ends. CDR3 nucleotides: TGCGCCAGCAGCTTGGAGGGTACAATCGTCGAAGCTTTCTTT. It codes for CASSLEGTIVEAFF.

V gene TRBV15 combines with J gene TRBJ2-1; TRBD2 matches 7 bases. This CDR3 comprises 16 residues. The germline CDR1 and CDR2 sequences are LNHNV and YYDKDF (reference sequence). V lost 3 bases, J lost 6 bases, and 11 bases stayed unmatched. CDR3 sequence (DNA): TGTGCCACCAGCAGTGGGCCAGGGCTAGCGGTCAATGAGCAGTTCTTC. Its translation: CATSSGPGLAVNEQFF.

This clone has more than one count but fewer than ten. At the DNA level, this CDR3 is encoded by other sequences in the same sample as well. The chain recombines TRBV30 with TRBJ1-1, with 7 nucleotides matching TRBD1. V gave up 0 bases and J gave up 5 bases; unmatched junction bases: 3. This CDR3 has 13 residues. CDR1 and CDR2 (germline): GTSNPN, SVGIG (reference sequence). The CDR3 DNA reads TGTGCCTGGAGTGTAACAGGGGAAACTGAAGCTTTCTTT. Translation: CAWSVTGETEAFF.

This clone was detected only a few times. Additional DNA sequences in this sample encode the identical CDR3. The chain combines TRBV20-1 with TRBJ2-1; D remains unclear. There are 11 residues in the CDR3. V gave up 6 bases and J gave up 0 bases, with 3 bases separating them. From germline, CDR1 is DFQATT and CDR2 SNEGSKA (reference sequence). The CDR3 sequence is CSASSYNEQFF. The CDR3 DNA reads TGCAGTGCCAGCTCCTACAATGAGCAGTTCTTC.

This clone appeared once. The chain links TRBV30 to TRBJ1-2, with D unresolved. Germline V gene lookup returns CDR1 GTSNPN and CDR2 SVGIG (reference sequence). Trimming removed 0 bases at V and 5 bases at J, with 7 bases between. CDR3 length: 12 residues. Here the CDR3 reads CAWSVEGYGYTF. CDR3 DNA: TGTGCCTGGAGTGTAGAAGGTTATGGCTACACCTTC.

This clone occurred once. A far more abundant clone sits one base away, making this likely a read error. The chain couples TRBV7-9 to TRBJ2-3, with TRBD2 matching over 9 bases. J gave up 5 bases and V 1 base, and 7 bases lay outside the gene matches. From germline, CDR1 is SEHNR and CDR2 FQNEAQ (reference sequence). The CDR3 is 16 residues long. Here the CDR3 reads CASSLGGGRALDTQYF. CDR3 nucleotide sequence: TGTGCCAGCAGCTTAGGGGGCGGGAGGGCCTTAGATACGCAGTATTTT.

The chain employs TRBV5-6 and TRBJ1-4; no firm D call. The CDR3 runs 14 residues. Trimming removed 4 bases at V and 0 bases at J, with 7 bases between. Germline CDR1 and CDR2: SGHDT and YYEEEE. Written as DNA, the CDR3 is TGTGCCAGCAGCATTCTCGCAACTAATGAAAAACTGTTTTTT. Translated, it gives CASSILATNEKLFF.

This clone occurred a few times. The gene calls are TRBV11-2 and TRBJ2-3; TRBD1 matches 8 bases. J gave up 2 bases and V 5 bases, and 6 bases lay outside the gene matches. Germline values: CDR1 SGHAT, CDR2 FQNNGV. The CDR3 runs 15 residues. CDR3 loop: CASSNHRGATDTQYF. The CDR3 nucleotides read TGTGCCAGCAGCAATCACAGGGGGGCCACAGATACGCAGTATTTT.

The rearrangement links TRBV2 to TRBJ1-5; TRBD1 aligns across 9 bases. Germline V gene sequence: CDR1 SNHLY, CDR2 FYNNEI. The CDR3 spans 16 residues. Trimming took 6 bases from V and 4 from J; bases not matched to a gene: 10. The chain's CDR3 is CASSIGTGQLNQPQHF. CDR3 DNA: TGTGCCAGCAGCATTGGGACAGGGCAACTAAATCAGCCCCAGCATTTT.

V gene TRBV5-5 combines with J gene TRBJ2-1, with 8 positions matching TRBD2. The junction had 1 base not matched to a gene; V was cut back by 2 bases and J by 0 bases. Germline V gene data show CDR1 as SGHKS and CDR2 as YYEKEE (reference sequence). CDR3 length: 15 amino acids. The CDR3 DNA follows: TGTGCCAGCAGCTTTAGCGGGAACTCCTACAATGAGCAGTTCTTC. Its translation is CASSFSGNSYNEQFF. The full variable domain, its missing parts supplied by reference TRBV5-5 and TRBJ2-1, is DAGVTQSPTHLIKTRGQQVTLRCSPISGHKSVSWYQQVLGQGPQFIFQYYEKEERGRGNFPDRFSARQFPNYSSELNVNALLLGDSALYLCASSFSGNSYNEQFFGPGTRLTVL.

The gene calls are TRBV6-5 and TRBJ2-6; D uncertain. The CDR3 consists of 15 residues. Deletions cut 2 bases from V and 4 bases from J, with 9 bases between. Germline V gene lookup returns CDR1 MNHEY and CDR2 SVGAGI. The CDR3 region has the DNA TGTGCCAGCAGTTACCGGGCGATGGGGGCCAACGTCCTGACTTTC. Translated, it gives CASSYRAMGANVLTF.

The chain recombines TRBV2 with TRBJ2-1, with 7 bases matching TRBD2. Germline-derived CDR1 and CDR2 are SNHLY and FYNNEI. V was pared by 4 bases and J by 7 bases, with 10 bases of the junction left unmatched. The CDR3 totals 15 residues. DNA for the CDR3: TGTGCCAGCAGTGTTGAAGCGGGACGCATAAATGAGCAGTTCTTC. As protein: CASSVEAGRINEQFF. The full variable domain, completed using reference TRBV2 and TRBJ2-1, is EPEVTQTPSHQVTQMGQEVILRCVPISNHLYFYWYRQILGQKVEFLVSFYNNEISEKSEIFDDQFSVERPDGSNFTLKIRSTKLEDSAMYFCASSVEAGRINEQFFGPGTRLTVL.

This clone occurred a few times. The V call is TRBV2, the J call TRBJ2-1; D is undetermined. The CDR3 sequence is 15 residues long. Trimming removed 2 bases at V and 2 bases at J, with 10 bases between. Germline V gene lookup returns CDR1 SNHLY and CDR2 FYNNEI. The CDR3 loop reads CASSENRPTYNEQFF. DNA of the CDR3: TGTGCCAGCAGTGAAAACCGCCCTACCTACAATGAGCAGTTCTTC.

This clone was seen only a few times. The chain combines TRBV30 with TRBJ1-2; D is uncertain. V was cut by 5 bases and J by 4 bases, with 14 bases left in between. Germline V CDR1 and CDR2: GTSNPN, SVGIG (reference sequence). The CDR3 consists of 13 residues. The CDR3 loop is CAWGRTPSYGYTF. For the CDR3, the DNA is TGTGCCTGGGGCCGAACTCCGTCCTATGGCTACACCTTC. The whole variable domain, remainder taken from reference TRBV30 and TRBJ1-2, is SQTIHQWPATLVQPVGSPLSLECTVEGTSNPNLYWYRQAAGRGLQLLFYSVGIGQISSEVPQNLSASRPQDRQFILSSKKLLLSDSGFYLCAWGRTPSYGYTFGSGTRLTVV.

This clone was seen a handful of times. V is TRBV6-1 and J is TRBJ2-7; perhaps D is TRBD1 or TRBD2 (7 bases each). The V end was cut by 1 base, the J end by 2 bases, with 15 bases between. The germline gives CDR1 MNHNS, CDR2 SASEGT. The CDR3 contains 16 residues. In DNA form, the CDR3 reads TGTGCCAGCAGTGAAGACCGGGGGGACAGAACCTACGAGCAGTACTTC. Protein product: CASSEDRGDRTYEQYF.